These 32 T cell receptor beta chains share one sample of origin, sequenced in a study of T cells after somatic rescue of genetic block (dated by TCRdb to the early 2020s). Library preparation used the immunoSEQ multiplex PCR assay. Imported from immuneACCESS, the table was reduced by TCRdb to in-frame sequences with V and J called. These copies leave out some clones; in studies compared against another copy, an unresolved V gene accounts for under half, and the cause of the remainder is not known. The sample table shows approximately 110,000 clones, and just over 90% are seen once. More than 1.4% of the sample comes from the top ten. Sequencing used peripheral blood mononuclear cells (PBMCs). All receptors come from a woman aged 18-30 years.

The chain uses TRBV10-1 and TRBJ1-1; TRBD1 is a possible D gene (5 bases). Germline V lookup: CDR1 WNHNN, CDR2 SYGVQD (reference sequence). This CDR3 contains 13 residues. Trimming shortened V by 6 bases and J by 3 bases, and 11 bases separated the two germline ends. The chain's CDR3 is CASSEGRDTEAFF. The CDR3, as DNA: TGCGCCAGCAGCGAGGGGAGGGACACTGAAGCTTTCTTT.

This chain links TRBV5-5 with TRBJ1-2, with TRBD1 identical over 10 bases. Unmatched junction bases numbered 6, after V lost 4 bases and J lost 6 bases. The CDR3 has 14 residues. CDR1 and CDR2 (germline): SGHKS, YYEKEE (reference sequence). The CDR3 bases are TGTGCCAGCAGCCTCGACAGGGGGCGCGATGGCTACACCTTC. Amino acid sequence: CASSLDRGRDGYTF.

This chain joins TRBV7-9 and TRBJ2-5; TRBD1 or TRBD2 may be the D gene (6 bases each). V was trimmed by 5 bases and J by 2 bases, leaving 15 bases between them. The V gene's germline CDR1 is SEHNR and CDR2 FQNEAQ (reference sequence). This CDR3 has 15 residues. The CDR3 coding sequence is TGTGCCAGCAGCGCCCGAGGGGGGAAGCAAGAGACCCAGTACTTC. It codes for CASSARGGKQETQYF.

The CDR3 nucleotides read TGTGCCAGCAGAAAGGGGGGCACCTACGAGCAGTACTTC. Protein product: CASRKGGTYEQYF. The chain uses TRBV6-1 and TRBJ2-7; D tentatively fits TRBD1 or TRBD2 (6 bases each). The CDR3 covers 13 residues. Per the germline V gene, CDR1 is MNHNS and CDR2 is SASEGT. The germline V and J ends were trimmed by 6 bases and 2 bases, with 11 bases remaining between them.

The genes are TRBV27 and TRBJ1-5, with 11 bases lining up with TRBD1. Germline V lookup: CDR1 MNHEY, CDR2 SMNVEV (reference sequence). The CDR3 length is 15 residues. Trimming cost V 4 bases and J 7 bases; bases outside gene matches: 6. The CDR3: CASSSRGQGGQPQHF. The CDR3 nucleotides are TGTGCCAGCAGTTCTCGGGGACAGGGGGGGCAGCCCCAGCATTTT.

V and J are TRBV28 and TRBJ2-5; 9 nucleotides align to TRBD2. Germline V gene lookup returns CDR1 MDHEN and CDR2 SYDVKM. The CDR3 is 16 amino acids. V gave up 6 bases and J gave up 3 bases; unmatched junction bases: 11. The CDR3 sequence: CASSKAGGEGKETQYF. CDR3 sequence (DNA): TGTGCCAGCAGCAAAGCGGGGGGCGAGGGAAAAGAGACCCAGTACTTC.

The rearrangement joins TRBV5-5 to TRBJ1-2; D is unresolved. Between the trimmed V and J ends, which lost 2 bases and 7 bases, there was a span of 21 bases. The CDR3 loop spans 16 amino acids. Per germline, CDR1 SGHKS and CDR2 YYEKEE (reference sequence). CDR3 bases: TGTGCCAGCAGCTTAGGTCCCCCGGGCAGAGGGTTTGGCTACACCTTC. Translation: CASSLGPPGRGFGYTF.

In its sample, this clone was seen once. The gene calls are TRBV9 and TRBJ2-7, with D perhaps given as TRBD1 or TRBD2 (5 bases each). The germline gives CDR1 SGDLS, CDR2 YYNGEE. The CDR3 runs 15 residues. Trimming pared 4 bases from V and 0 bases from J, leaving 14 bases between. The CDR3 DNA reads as TGTGCCAGCAGCCACGGCTACGGGACCTCCTACGAGCAGTACTTC. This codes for CASSHGYGTSYEQYF.

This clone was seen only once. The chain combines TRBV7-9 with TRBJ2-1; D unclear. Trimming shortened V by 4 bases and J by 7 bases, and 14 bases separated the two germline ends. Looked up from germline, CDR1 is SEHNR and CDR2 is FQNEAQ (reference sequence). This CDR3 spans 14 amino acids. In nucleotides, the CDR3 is TGTGCCAGCAGCTCTAAAACCCTTCAGAATGAGCAGTTCTTC. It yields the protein CASSSKTLQNEQFF.

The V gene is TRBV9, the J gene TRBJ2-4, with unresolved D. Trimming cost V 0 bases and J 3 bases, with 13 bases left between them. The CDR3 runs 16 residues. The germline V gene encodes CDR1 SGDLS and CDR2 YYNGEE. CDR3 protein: CASSVGPGVGKNIQYF. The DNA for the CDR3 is TGTGCCAGCAGCGTAGGGCCGGGTGTCGGCAAAAACATTCAGTACTTC.

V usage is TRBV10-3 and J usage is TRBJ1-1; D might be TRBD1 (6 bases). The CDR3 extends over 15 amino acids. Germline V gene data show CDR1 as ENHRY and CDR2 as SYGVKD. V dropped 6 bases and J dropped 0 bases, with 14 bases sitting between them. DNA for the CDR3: TGTGCCATCAGACAGGGTCCGGGGATGAACACTGAAGCTTTCTTT. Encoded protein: CAIRQGPGMNTEAFF.

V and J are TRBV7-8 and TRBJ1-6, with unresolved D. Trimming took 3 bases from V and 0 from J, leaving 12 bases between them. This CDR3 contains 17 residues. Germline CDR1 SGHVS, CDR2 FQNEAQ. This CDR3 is CASSFEGRSSYNSPLHF. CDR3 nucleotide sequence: TGTGCCAGCAGCTTTGAGGGCAGAAGCTCCTATAATTCACCCCTCCACTTT.

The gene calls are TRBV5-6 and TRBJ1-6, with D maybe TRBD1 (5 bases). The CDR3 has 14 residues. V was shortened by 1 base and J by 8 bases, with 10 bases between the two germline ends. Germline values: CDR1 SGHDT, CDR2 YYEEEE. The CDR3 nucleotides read TGTGCCAGCAGCTTGCAACAGGTGGATTCACCCCTCCACTTT. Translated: CASSLQQVDSPLHF.

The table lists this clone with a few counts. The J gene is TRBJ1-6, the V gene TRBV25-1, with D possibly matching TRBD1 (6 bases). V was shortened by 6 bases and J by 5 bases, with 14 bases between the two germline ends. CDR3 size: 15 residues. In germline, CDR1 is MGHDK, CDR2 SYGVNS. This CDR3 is CASSATGQNNSPLHF. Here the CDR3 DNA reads TGTGCCAGCAGCGCTACCGGACAGAATAATTCACCCCTCCACTTT.

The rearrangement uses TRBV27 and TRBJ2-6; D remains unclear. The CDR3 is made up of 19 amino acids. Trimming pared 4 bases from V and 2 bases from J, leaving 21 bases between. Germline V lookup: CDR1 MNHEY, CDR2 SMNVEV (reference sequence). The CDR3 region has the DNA TGTGCCAGCAGTTCAATTTACAAGAAACCAACAACTGGGGCCAACGTCCTGACTTTC. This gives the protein CASSSIYKKPTTGANVLTF.

The CDR3 loop is CASSEWDRGGLNTEAFF. The CDR3 DNA reads TGCGCCAGCAGTGAGTGGGACAGGGGGGGATTGAACACTGAAGCTTTCTTT. V is TRBV10-1 and J is TRBJ1-1, with TRBD1 matching 11 bases. From germline, CDR1 is WNHNN and CDR2 SYGVQD (reference sequence). Germline trimming cut 1 base from V and 0 bases from J; bases unmatched to any gene: 4. The CDR3 has 17 residues.

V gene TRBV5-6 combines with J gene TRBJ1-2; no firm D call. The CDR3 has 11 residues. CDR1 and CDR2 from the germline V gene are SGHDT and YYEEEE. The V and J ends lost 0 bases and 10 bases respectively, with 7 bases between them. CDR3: CASSLGRDYTF. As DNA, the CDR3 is TGTGCCAGCAGCTTGGGAAGGGACTACACCTTC.

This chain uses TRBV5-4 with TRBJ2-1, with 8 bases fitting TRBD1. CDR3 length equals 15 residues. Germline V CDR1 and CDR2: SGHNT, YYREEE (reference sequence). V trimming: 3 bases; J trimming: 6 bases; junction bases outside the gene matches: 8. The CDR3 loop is CASSSLGQGGNEQFF. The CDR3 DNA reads TGTGCCAGCAGCTCACTCGGACAGGGAGGCAATGAGCAGTTCTTC.

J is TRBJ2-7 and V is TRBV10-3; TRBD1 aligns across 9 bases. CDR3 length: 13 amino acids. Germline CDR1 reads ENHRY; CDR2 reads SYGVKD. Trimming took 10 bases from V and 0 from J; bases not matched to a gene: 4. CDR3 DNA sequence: TGTGCCAACATGGGACAGGGCTCCTACGAGCAGTACTTC. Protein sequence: CANMGQGSYEQYF.

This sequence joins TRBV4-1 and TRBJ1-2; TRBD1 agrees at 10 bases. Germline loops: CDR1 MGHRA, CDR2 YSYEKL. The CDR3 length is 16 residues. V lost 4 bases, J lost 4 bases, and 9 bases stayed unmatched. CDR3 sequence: CASSLGGTGAGYGYTF. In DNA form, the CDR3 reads TGCGCCAGCAGCCTTGGGGGGACAGGGGCTGGCTATGGCTACACCTTC.

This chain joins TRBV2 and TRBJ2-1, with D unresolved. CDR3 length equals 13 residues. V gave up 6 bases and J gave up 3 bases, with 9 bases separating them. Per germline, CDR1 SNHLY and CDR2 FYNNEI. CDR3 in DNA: TGTGCCAGCAGCCGCTCGGGCTACAATGAGCAGTTCTTC. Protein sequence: CASSRSGYNEQFF.

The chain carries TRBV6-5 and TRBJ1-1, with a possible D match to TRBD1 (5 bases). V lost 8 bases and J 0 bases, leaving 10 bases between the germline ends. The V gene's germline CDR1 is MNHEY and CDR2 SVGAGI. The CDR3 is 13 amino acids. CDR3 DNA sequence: TGTGCCAGCGGGGACTCTCTGAACACTGAAGCTTTCTTT. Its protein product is CASGDSLNTEAFF.

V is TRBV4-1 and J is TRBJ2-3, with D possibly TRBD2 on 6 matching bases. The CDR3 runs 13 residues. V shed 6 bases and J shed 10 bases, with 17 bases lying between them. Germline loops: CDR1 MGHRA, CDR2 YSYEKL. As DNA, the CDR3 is TGCGCCAGCAGGTCCTCCTCCGGGAGTTCGCAGTATTTT. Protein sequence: CASRSSSGSSQYF.

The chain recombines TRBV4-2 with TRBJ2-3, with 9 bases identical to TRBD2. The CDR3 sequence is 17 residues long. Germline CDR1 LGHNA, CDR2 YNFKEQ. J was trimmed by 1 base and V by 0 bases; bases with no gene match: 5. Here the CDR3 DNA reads TGTGCCAGCAGCCAAGAGGCGGGGGGGCTAGGCACAGATACGCAGTATTTT. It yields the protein CASSQEAGGLGTDTQYF.

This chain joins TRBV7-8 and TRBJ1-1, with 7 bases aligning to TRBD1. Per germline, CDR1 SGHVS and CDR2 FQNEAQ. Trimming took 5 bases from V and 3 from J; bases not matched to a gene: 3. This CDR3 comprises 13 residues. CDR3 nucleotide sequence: TGTGCCAGCAGCCGCGACAGGGACACTGAAGCTTTCTTT. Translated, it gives CASSRDRDTEAFF.

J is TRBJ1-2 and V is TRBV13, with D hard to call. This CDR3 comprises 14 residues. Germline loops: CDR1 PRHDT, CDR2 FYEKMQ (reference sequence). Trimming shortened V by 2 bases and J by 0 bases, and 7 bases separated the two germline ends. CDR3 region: CASSLRTANYGYTF. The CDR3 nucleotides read TGTGCCAGCAGCTTAAGGACGGCTAACTATGGCTACACCTTC. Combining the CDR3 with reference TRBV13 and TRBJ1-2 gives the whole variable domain AAGVIQSPRHLIKEKRETATLKCYPIPRHDTVYWYQQGPGQDPQFLISFYEKMQSDKGSIPDRFSAQQFSDYHSELNMSSLELGDSALYFCASSLRTANYGYTFGSGTRLTVV.

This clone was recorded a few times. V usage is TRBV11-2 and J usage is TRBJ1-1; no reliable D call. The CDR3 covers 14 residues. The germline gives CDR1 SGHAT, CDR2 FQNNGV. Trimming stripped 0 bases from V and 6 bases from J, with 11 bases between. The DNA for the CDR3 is TGTGCCAGCAGCTTAGATCGGATCCCCTCTGAAGCTTTCTTT. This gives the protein CASSLDRIPSEAFF.

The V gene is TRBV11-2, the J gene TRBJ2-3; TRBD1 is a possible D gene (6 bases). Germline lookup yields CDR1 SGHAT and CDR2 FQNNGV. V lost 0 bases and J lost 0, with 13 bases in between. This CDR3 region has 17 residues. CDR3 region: CASSLDDPQGSTDTQYF. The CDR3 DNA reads TGTGCCAGCAGCTTAGATGATCCGCAGGGGAGCACAGATACGCAGTATTTT.

CDR3 sequence (DNA): TGTGCCAGCAGTTTTAGCGGGGGGGCCGCAGATACGCAGTATTTT. It encodes CASSFSGGAADTQYF. The V gene is TRBV6-4, the J gene TRBJ2-3; 11 nucleotides match TRBD2. The CDR3 extends over 15 amino acids. Trimming cost V 5 bases and J 4 bases; bases outside gene matches: 5. Germline assignment: CDR1 MRHNA and CDR2 SNTAGT.

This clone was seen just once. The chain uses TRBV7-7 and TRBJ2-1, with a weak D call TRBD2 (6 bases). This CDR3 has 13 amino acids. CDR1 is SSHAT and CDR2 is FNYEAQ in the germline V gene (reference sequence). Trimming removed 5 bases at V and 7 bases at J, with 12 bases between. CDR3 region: CASSRGTANEQFF. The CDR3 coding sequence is TGTGCCAGCAGCCGGGGGACCGCTAATGAGCAGTTCTTC.

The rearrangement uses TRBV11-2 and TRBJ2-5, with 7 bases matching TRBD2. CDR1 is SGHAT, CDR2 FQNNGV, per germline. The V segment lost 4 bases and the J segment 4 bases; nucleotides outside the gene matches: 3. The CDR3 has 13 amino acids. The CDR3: CASSWGLLETQYF. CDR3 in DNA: TGTGCCAGCAGCTGGGGACTATTAGAGACCCAGTACTTC.

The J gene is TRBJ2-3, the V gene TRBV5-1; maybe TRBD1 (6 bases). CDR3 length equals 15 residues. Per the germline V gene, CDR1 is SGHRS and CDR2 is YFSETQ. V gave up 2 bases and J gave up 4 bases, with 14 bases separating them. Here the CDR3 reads CASSLSGDLPDTQYF. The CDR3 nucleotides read TGCGCCAGCAGCTTATCAGGGGATTTGCCAGATACGCAGTATTTT.